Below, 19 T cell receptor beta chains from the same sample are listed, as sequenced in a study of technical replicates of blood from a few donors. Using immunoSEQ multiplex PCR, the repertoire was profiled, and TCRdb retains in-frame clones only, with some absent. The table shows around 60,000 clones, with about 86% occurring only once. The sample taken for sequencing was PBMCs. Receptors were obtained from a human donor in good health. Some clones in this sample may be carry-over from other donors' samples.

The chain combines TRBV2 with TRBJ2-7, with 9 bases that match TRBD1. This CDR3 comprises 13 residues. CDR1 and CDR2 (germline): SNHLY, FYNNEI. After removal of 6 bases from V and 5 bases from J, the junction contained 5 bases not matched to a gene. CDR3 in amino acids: CASSGQGFNEQYF. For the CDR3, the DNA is TGTGCCAGCAGCGGACAGGGGTTCAACGAGCAGTACTTC.

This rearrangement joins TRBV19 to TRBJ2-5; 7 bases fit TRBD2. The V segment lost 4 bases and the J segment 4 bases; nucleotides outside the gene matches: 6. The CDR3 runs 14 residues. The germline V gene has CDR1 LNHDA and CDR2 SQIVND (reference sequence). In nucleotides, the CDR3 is TGTGCCAGTAGTAAGGAGGGCGGGAGAGAGACCCAGTACTTC. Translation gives CASSKEGGRETQYF. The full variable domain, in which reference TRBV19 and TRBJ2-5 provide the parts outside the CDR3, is DGGITQSPKYLFRKEGQNVTLSCEQNLNHDAMYWYRQDPGQGLRLIYYSQIVNDFQKGDIAEGYSVSREKKESFPLTVTSAQKNPTAFYLCASSKEGGRETQYFGPGTRLLVL.

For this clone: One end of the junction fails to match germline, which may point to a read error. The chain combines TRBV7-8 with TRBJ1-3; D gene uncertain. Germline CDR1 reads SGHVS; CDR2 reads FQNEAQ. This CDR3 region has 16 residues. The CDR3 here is CASSLARGRWGNTIYF. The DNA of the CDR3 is TGTGCCAGCAGCCTAGCACGGGGTCGGTGGGGAAACACCATATATTTT.

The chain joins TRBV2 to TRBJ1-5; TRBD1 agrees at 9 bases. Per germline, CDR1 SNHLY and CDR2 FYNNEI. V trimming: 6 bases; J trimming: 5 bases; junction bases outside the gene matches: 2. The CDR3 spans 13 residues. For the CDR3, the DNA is TGTGCCAGCAGGGGGACAGGGCATCAGCCCCAGCATTTT. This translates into CASRGTGHQPQHF.

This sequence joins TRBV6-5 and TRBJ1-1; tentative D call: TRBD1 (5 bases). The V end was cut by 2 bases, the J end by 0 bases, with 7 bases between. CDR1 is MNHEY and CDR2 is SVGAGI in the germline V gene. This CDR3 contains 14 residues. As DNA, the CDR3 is TGTGCCAGCAGTTACAGGGGCTTGAACACTGAAGCTTTCTTT. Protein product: CASSYRGLNTEAFF.

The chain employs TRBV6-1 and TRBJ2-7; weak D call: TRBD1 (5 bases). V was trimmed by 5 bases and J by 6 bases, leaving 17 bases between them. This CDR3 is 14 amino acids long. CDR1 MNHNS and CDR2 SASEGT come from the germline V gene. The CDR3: CASSSPPRGGEQYF. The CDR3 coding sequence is TGTGCCAGCAGTTCCCCTCCAAGGGGTGGCGAGCAGTACTTC.

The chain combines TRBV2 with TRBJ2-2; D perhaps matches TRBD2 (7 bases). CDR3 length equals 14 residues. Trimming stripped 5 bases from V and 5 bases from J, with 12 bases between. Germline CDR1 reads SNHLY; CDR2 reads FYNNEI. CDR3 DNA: TGTGCCAGCAGTCCAGAGGGGGGGACCGGGGAGCTGTTTTTT. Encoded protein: CASSPEGGTGELFF.

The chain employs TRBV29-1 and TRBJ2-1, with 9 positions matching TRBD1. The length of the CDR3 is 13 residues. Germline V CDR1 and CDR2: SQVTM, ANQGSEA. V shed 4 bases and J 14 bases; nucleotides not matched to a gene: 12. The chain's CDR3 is CSVAGSPGQGEFF. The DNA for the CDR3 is TGCAGCGTTGCCGGGAGTCCGGGACAGGGCGAGTTCTTC.

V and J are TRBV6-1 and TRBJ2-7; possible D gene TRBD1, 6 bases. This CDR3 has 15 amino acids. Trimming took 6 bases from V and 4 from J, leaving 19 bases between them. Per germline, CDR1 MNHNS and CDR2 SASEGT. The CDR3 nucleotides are TGTGCCAGCAGCTGGGGGCCCAACCTGGCGTACGAGCAGTACTTC. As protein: CASSWGPNLAYEQYF.

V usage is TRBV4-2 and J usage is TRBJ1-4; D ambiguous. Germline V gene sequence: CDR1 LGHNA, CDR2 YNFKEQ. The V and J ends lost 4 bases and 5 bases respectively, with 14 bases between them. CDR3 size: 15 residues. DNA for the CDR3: TGTGCCAGCAGCCCCAGACGGACTATAAATGAAAAACTGTTTTTT. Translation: CASSPRRTINEKLFF.

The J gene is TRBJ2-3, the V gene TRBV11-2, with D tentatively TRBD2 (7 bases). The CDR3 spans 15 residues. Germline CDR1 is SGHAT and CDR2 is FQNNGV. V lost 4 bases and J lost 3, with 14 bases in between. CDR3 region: CASSSLGGLTDTQYF. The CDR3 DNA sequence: TGTGCCAGCAGCTCGCTGGGGGGGCTTACAGATACGCAGTATTTT.

CDR3 coding DNA: TGTGCCAGCAGCTCCCAGGAGACCCAGTACTTC. This encodes CASSSQETQYF. The gene calls are TRBV7-9 and TRBJ2-5; D is unresolved. Looked up from germline, CDR1 is SEHNR and CDR2 is FQNEAQ (reference sequence). The germline V and J ends were trimmed by 4 bases and 5 bases, with 5 bases remaining between them. The CDR3 sequence is 11 residues long.

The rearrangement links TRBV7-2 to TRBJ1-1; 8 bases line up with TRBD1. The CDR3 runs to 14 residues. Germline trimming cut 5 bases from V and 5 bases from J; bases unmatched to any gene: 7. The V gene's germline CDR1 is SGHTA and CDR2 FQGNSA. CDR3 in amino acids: CASSQNRGWTEAFF. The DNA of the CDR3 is TGTGCCAGCAGCCAAAACAGGGGGTGGACTGAAGCTTTCTTT.

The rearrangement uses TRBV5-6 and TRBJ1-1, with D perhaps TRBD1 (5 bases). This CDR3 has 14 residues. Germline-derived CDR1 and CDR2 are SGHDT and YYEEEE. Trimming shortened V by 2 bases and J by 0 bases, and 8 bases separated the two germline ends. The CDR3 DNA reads TGTGCCAGCAGCTTCGCAGGGATGAACACTGAAGCTTTCTTT. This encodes CASSFAGMNTEAFF.

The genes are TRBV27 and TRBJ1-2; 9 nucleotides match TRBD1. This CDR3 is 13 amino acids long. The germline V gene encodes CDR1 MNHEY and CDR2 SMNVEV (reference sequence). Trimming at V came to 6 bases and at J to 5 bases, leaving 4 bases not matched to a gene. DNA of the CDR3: TGTGCCAGCAGACTGGACAGGGGTTATGGCTACACCTTC. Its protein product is CASRLDRGYGYTF.

The CDR3 DNA follows: TGTGCCAGCAGTCAAATAGCGGGAGACATCTACGAGCAGTACTTC. It codes for CASSQIAGDIYEQYF. The chain is built from TRBV27 and TRBJ2-7; TRBD2 matches at 9 bases. This CDR3 comprises 15 residues. Germline-derived CDR1 and CDR2 are MNHEY and SMNVEV (reference sequence). J gave up 3 bases and V 5 bases, and 8 bases lay outside the gene matches.

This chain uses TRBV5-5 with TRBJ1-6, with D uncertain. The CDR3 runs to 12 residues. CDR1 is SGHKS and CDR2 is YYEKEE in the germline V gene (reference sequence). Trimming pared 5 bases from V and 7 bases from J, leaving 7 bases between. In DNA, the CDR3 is TGTGCCAGCAGTCTATACAATTCACCCCTCCACTTT. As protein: CASSLYNSPLHF.

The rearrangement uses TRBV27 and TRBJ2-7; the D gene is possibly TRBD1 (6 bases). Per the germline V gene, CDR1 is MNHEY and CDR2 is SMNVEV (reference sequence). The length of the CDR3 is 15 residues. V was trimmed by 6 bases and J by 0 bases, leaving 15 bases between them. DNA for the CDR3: TGTGCCAGCAGGCGACAGGCGGATAGCTCCTACGAGCAGTACTTC. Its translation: CASRRQADSSYEQYF.

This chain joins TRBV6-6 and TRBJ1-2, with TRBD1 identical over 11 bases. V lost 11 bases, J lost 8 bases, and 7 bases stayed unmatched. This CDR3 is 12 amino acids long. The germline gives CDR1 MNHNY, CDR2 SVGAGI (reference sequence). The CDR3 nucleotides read TGTGCCCTCGGACAGGGGGCAGGAGGCTACACCTTC. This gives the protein CALGQGAGGYTF.